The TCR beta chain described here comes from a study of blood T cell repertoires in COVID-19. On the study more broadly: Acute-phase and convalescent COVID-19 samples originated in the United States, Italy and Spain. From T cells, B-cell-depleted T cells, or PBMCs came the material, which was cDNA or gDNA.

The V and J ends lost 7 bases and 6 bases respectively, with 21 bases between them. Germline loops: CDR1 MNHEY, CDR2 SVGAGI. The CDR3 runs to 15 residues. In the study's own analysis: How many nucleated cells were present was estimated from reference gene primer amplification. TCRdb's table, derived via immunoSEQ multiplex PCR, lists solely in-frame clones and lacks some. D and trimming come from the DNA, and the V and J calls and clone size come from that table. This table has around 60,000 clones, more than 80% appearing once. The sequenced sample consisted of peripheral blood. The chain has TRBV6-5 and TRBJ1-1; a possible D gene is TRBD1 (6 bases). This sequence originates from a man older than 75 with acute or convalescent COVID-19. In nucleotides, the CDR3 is TGTGCCAGCACCCGTGCCAGGGGCACCGTCCCTGAAGCTTTCTTT. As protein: CASTRARGTVPEAFF.